The entry that follows covers one T cell receptor (beta chain) sequence. Study processing details: By means of reference gene primer amplification, nucleated cell counts were estimated. Some clones are missing from TCRdb's copy, which holds only in-frame ones; the method was immunoSEQ multiplex PCR. The V and J calls and the clone size are those of that table, but D and trimming were determined from the DNA. Of approximately 25,000 clones in the sample, around 86% are singletons; the top ten hold roughly 12%. This entry is derived from a study of blood T cell repertoires in COVID-19. As for the study in general: Some COVID-19 samples were acute and others convalescent; all came from the United States, Italy and Spain.

This CDR3 has 15 amino acids. The V gene lost 2 bases and the J gene lost 0 bases, with 10 bases spanning the gap. Per the germline V gene, CDR1 is MGHRA and CDR2 is YSYEKL. This TCR came from a woman of 80 years or more with active or convalescent COVID-19. Sequenced: peripheral blood. This chain connects TRBV4-1 to TRBJ1-1, with D perhaps TRBD1 (5 bases). In DNA, the CDR3 is TGCGCCAGCAGCCAAAAGACAGCTGTGAACACTGAAGCTTTCTTT. It codes for CASSQKTAVNTEAFF.